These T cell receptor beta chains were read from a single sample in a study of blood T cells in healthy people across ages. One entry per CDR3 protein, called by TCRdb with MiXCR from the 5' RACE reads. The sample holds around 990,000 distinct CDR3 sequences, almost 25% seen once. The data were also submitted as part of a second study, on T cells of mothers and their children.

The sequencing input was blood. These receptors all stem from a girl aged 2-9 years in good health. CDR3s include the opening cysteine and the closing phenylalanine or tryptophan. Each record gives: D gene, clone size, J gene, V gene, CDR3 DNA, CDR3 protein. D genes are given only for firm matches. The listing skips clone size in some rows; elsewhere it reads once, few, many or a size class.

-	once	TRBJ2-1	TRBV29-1	TGCAGCGCCCCCAACCGAGGGTACAATGTGCAGTTCTTC	CSAPNRGYNVQFF
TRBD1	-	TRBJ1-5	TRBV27	TGTGCCAGCAGTCCCGGCAGGGGGCGCGGATCAAGCAATCAGCCCCAGCATTTT	CASSPGRGRGSSNQPQHF
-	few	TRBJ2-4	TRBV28	TGTGCCAGCAGTTGGTGGCTGGGTAAGGGAAGACAGGAGGAAAACATTCAGTACTTC	CASSWWLGKGRQEENIQYF
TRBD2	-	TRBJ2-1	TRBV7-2	TGTGCCAGCAGCTTAGCCCCCGGGGCGGGGGGGCAGTTCTTC	CASSLAPGAGGQFF
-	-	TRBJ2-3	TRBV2	TGTGCCAGCAGAGAGATCCCGGACAGCCTATTTAGCACAGATACGCAGTATTTT	CASREIPDSLFSTDTQYF
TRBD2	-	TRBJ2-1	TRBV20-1	TGCGGTGCTAGGGAGGGGCATGAGCAGTTCTTC	CGAREGHEQFF
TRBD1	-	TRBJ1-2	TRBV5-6	TGTGCCAGCAGCTTGGTGGGACAGCCCGATGGCTACACCTTC	CASSLVGQPDGYTF
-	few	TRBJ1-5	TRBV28	TGTGCCAGCAGTCCGGGGCAGGGTAGGGTGCAGCCCCAGCATTTT	CASSPGQGRVQPQHF
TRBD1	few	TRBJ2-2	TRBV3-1	TGTGCCAGCAGCCAACCCGACAGGGGACCGAACACCGGGGAGCTGTTTTTT	CASSQPDRGPNTGELFF
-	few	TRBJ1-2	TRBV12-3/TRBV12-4	TGTGCCAGCAGTTGGGGGGACTATGGCTACACCTTC	CASSWGDYGYTF
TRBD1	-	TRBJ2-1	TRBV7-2	TGTGCCAGCAGCTTCGGACAGGACGGGTTCAATGAGCAGTTCTTC	CASSFGQDGFNEQFF
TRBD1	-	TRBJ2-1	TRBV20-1	TGCAGTGCTCACCGGGACAGGCCAATCAATGAGCGGTTCTTC	CSAHRDRPINERFF
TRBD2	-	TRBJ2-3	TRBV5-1	TGCGCCAGCAGCTTGGCCTCCGGATGGGAGCGGGGGGGGGATACGCAGTATTTT	CASSLASGWERGGDTQYF
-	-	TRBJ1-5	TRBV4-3	TGCGCCAGCAGCCAAGTGATAGGTAGCAATCAGCCCCAGCATTTT	CASSQVIGSNQPQHF
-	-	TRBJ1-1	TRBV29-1	TGCAGCGTTGACCCGGGTCGGGACACTGAAGCTTTCTTT	CSVDPGRDTEAFF
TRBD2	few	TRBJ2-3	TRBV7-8	TGTGCCAGCAGTTTACTAGCGGGCGACCTTCCTACGCAGTATTTT	CASSLLAGDLPTQYF
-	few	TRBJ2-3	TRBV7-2	TGTGCCAGCAGCCTCCGAGGGTTTGGGGGCGCTAGCACAGATACGCAGTATTTT	CASSLRGFGGASTDTQYF
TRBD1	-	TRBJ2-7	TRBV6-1	TGTGCCAGCAGAAGGACAGGGACGGGGAGCTCCTACGAGCAGTACTTC	CASRRTGTGSSYEQYF
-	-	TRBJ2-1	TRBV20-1	TGCAGTGCTAGAGACCCCCAATTATTGAGGCAGTTCTTC	CSARDPQLLRQFF
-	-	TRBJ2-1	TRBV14	TGTGCCAGCAGCCCCTCAGTAGACTCCTACAATGAGCAGTTCTTC	CASSPSVDSYNEQFF
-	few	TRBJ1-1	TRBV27	TGTGCCAGCAGTTTTGGCCTGGGGAGCGCTGAAGCTTTCTTT	CASSFGLGSAEAFF
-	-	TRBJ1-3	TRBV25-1	TGTGCCAGCAGTGTTGGGGAGGCCGGAAACACCATATATTTT	CASSVGEAGNTIYF
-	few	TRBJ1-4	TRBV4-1	TGCGCCAGCACGCGCAATCATGCAACTAATGAAAAACTGTTTTTT	CASTRNHATNEKLFF
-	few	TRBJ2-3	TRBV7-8	TGTGCCAGCAGCTCCCCCTTAGCGCAAGATACGCAGTATTTT	CASSSPLAQDTQYF
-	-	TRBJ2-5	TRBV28	TGTGCCAGCAGTTTGGAAGTTAGGGGGGAGACCCAGTACTTC	CASSLEVRGETQYF
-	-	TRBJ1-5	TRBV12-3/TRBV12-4	TGTGCCAGCAACCTAGGGGGCAATCAGCCCCAGCATTTT	CASNLGGNQPQHF
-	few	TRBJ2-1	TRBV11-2	TGTGCCAGCAGCCCAATGGAGGGTGCGTACAATGAGCAGTTCTTC	CASSPMEGAYNEQFF
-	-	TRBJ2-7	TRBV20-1	TGCAGTGCTAGATTGGACAGAACCTACGAGCAGTACTTC	CSARLDRTYEQYF
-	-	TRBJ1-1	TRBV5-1	TGCGCCAGCAGCCTAGGTAGTCAGAACACTGAAGCTTTCTTT	CASSLGSQNTEAFF
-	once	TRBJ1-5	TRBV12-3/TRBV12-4	TGTGCCAGCAGTTCCGTGGAGGTTAGCAATCAGCCCCAGCATTTT	CASSSVEVSNQPQHF
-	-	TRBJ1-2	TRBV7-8	TGTGCCAGCAGCTTAGCGGGAGTGAGCCACTATGGCTACACCTTC	CASSLAGVSHYGYTF
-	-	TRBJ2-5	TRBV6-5	TGTGCCAGCAGTTTCCCGGACAGACGAAGAGAAGAGACCCAGTACTTC	CASSFPDRRREETQYF
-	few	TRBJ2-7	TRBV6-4	TGTGCCAGCAGTGACTCGAAGGGACTTACTATAACCTACGAGCAGTACTTC	CASSDSKGLTITYEQYF
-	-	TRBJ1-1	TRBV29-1	TGCAGCGTTGAAGAGGGGACCCGGAACACTGAAGCTTTCTTT	CSVEEGTRNTEAFF
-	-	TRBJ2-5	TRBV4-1	TGCGCCAGCAGCCAAGACCCAGGAATGAAGACCCAGTACTTC	CASSQDPGMKTQYF
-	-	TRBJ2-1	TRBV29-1	TGCAGCGTTCTAGGACAGAACAATGAGCAGTTCTTC	CSVLGQNNEQFF
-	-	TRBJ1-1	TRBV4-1	TGCGCCAGCAGCCAAGATGACGCTTCCACTGAAGCTTTCTTT	CASSQDDASTEAFF
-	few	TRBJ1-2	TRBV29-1	TGCAGCGCAACCCCTTCTTCGGGGGCATATGGCTACACCTTC	CSATPSSGAYGYTF
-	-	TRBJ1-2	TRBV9	TGTGCCAGCAGGGCAGGAGGGGCGGGCTACACCTTC	CASRAGGAGYTF
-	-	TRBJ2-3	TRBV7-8	TGTGCCAGCAGCTTAAATGCAGGGGCCACAGATACGCAGTATTTT	CASSLNAGATDTQYF
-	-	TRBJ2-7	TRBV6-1	TGTGCCAGCAGTGAACCAGAGGGGTACGAGCAGTACTTC	CASSEPEGYEQYF
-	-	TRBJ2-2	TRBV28	TGTGCCAGCACCCAGCTCCAAACGGTAGACGGGGAGCTGTTTTTT	CASTQLQTVDGELFF
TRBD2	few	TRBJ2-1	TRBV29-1	TGCAGCGTTGAAGGGACTAGCAATGAGCAGTTCTTC	CSVEGTSNEQFF
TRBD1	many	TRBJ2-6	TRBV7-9	TGTGCCAGCAGCTCGACAGGGTTTGGGGCCAACGTCCTGACTTTC	CASSSTGFGANVLTF
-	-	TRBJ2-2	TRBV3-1	TGTGCCAGCAGCCAAGATCTCGGCACCGGGGAGCTGTTTTTT	CASSQDLGTGELFF
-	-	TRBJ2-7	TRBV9	TGTGCCAGCAGCCCCGCGGGTAGCGTAGACGAGCAGTACTTC	CASSPAGSVDEQYF
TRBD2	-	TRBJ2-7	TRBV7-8	TGTGCCAGCAGCCCCCACCTAGCGGGCTACGAGCAGTACTTC	CASSPHLAGYEQYF
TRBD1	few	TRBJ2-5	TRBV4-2	TGTGCCAGCAGCCAAGTTTACGGCGGGACAGGGGAGACCCAGTACTTC	CASSQVYGGTGETQYF
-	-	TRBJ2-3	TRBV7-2	TGTGCCAGCACCACGGACGGATTTAGCGCAGATACGCAGTATTTT	CASTTDGFSADTQYF
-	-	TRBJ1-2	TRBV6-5	TGTGCCAGCAGTTACGAGGGCTGGAGCTACACCTTC	CASSYEGWSYTF
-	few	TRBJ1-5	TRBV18	TGTGCCAGCTCACCGGAATCACAGGGTCAGCCCCAGCATTTT	CASSPESQGQPQHF